This TCR beta chain was captured by sequencing in a study of OX40 agonist ivuxolimab in advanced cancers. The table came from immunoSEQ multiplex PCR; TCRdb's copy has only in-frame clones and leaves some out. The profile shows just over 90,000 clones, under 95% of them singletons. Concerning this clone: Its specificity is not known.

The V gene's germline CDR1 is SGHDN and CDR2 FVKESK. The CDR3 spans 16 residues. Deletions cut 2 bases from V and 4 bases from J, with 16 bases between. Whole-study findings and limits: On average, CD8+ T cells showed a greater number of expanded clones than CD4+.

Sampling of blood occurred at baseline, cycle 4 day 1, and cycle 7 day 1. The sample in question was CD4+ or CD8+ T cells sorted from blood, obtained in a trial of the OX40 agonist ivuxolimab. The chain employs TRBV14 and TRBJ2-3; D might be TRBD1 (6 bases). This clonotype was obtained from an adult with an advanced solid tumor such as melanoma, head and neck, liver or kidney cancer. The CDR3 loop reads CASSQTGLYKSDTQYF. CDR3 nucleotides: TGTGCCAGCAGCCAAACAGGGCTCTACAAGTCAGATACGCAGTATTTT.